This T cell receptor (beta chain) emerged from a study of T cell repertoires in cytomegalovirus infection. Whole-study context: Selection of CMV epitopes for the study included recently identified HLA-C-restricted and well-studied HLA-B-restricted ones. Indications of both CMV infection and matching HLA type were provided by public TCR beta signatures. General observations from the study: The study identified carriers of CMV plus the relevant HLA from cumulative public TCR beta family frequency. The ex vivo response was dominated by HLA-C-restricted CMV-specific TCR beta clonotypes.

With respect to this clonotype: Antigen specificity is unknown.

The CDR3 length is 15 residues. Losses at the gene ends were 5 bases for V and 7 bases for J; bases not matched to a gene: 3. CDR1 is LNHDA, CDR2 SQIVND, per germline (reference sequence). TCRdb re-analysed the reads in MiXCR, keeping a single row per CDR3 protein. Of fewer than 350,000 distinct CDR3 sequences listed, approximately 32% are singletons. The input for sequencing was cultured PBMCs, taken from culture after CMV antigen stimulation. This TCR was recovered from a human donor in good health (CMV status not recorded). Some clones in this sample may be carry-over from other donors' samples. This chain uses TRBV19 with TRBJ2-1; 15 bases are a match to TRBD2. The CDR3 region is CASSGTSGRKNEQFF. The CDR3 DNA is TGTGCCAGTAGTGGGACTAGCGGGAGGAAGAATGAGCAGTTCTTC. Variable domain in full (rest from reference TRBV19 and TRBJ2-1): DGGITQSPKYLFRKEGQNVTLSCEQNLNHDAMYWYRQDPGQGLRLIYYSQIVNDFQKGDIAEGYSVSREKKESFPLTVTSAQKNPTAFYLCASSGTSGRKNEQFFGPGTRLTVL.